What follows are 14 T cell receptor beta chains derived from one specimen sequenced in a study of cytomegalovirus exposure and HLA in healthy donors. Generated by immunoSEQ multiplex PCR, the TCRdb table keeps only in-frame clones and is missing some. The sample lists hundreds of thousands of clones, more than 80% seen once, with roughly 0.82% in the top ten. The source material was PBMCs. The receptors derive from a woman aged 18-29 years in good health and CMV-seronegative.

The J gene is TRBJ1-2, the V gene TRBV30; TRBD1 agrees at 10 bases. There are 16 residues in the CDR3. V lost 0 bases to trimming and J lost 7 bases; unmatched junction nucleotides: 11. The germline V gene has CDR1 GTSNPN and CDR2 SVGIG (reference sequence). CDR3 region: CAWSVQVWDRGSGYTF. The CDR3 DNA reads as TGTGCCTGGAGTGTACAGGTTTGGGACAGGGGAAGTGGCTACACCTTC.

This clone has more than one count but fewer than ten. This sample also contains other DNA sequences that code for the same CDR3. The chain uses TRBV9 and TRBJ2-3; D gene unclear. Deletions cut 4 bases from V and 0 bases from J, with 3 bases between. This CDR3 has 12 amino acids. The V gene's germline CDR1 is SGDLS and CDR2 YYNGEE. This CDR3 reads CASSPSTDTQYF. Here the CDR3 DNA reads TGTGCCAGCAGCCCAAGCACAGATACGCAGTATTTT. Complete variable domain (other parts from reference TRBV9 and TRBJ2-3): DSGVTQTPKHLITATGQRVTLRCSPRSGDLSVYWYQQSLDQGLQFLIQYYNGEERAKGNILERFSAQQFPDLHSELNLSSLELGDSALYFCASSPSTDTQYFGPGTRLTVL.

V and J are TRBV30 and TRBJ2-2; TRBD2 aligns across 9 bases. The CDR3 extends over 17 amino acids. The V gene end was trimmed by 6 bases and the J gene end by 1 base; junction bases not matched to a gene: 12. Germline values: CDR1 GTSNPN, CDR2 SVGIG (reference sequence). CDR3 bases: TGTGCCTGTTTAAGCGGTGGTAGCGGGAGGAACACCGGGGAGCTGTTTTTT. Translating it yields CACLSGGSGRNTGELFF.

CDR3 in DNA: TGTGCCAGCAGTAATAGCGGGAGAAATGAGCAGTTCTTC. Its protein product is CASSNSGRNEQFF. J is TRBJ2-1 and V is TRBV2, with 9 positions matching TRBD2. The trim removed 5 bases at V and 7 bases at J, leaving 3 bases unmatched. Germline V gene sequence: CDR1 SNHLY, CDR2 FYNNEI. The CDR3 has 13 amino acids.

The genes are TRBV11-2 and TRBJ1-5, with TRBD1 matching 12 bases. This CDR3 is built from 16 residues. Germline V gives CDR1 SGHAT, CDR2 FQNNGV. The ends lost 5 bases at V and 6 bases at J; junction bases unmatched: 8. Written as DNA, the CDR3 is TGTGCCAGCAGCCCTCCGGGACAGGGGGCATGTCAGCCCCAGCATTTT. Amino acid sequence: CASSPPGQGACQPQHF.

This clone appeared once. The rearrangement links TRBV7-9 to TRBJ2-7; the D gene is possibly TRBD1 (6 bases). The V gene's germline CDR1 is SEHNR and CDR2 FQNEAQ (reference sequence). The CDR3 is 14 amino acids. The germline V and J ends were trimmed by 3 bases and 0 bases, with 9 bases remaining between them. CDR3: CASSFLGASYEQYF. The CDR3, as DNA: TGTGCCAGCAGCTTTCTGGGGGCCTCCTACGAGCAGTACTTC.

In DNA form, the CDR3 reads TGTGCCAGTAGTATCTCAGGGGGGAACACTGAAGCTTTCTTT. This sequence encodes CASSISGGNTEAFF. The genes are TRBV19 and TRBJ1-1; the match to TRBD1 covers 7 bases. The length of the CDR3 is 14 residues. The germline gives CDR1 LNHDA, CDR2 SQIVND (reference sequence). The J segment lost 1 base and the V segment lost 3 bases, leaving 2 bases of the junction unmatched.

The chain combines TRBV27 with TRBJ2-6; D possibly corresponds to TRBD1 (6 bases). CDR1 is MNHEY and CDR2 is SMNVEV in the germline V gene (reference sequence). V lost 4 bases and J lost 1, with 8 bases in between. CDR3 size: 15 residues. The DNA of the CDR3 is TGTGCCAGCAGTTCGGACAGTTCTGGGGCCAACGTCCTGACTTTC. Residues: CASSSDSSGANVLTF.

V usage is TRBV2 and J usage is TRBJ1-2; perhaps TRBD1 as D (5 bases). CDR1 and CDR2 (germline): SNHLY, FYNNEI. This CDR3 is built from 15 residues. V gave up 7 bases and J gave up 14 bases, with 29 bases separating them. The CDR3 sequence: CASIREDSHHVTCTF. The CDR3 DNA reads TGTGCCAGCATTAGGGAAGACAGCCACCATGTAACGTGTACCTTC. The variable domain in full, with the rest retrieved from reference TRBV2 and TRBJ1-2, is EPEVTQTPSHQVTQMGQEVILRCVPISNHLYFYWYRQILGQKVEFLVSFYNNEISEKSEIFDDQFSVERPDGSNFTLKIRSTKLEDSAMYFCASIREDSHHVTCTFGSGTRLTVV.

CDR3: CAWSGGQGISEQYF. Written as DNA, the CDR3 is TGTGCCTGGAGTGGGGGACAGGGAATAAGTGAGCAGTACTTC. The rearrangement joins TRBV30 to TRBJ2-7; 9 nucleotides line up with TRBD1. The CDR3 length is 14 residues. Per germline, CDR1 GTSNPN and CDR2 SVGIG (reference sequence). The ends lost 1 base at V and 7 bases at J; junction bases unmatched: 8.

This chain connects TRBV23-1 to TRBJ2-7, with TRBD1 matching 9 bases. TRBV23-1 carries the ORF label, with uncertain function. The CDR3 contains 17 residues. J lost 5 bases, V lost 0 bases, and 11 bases had no gene match. In DNA, the CDR3 is TGCGCCAGCAGTCAATCGAATCTGGGACAGGGTTTCAACGAGCAGTACTTC. As protein: CASSQSNLGQGFNEQYF.

The CDR3 DNA reads TGTGCCAGTAGTTCACCGGGACAGGGAGGATCTAACTATGGCTACACCTTC. It is translated as CASSSPGQGGSNYGYTF. This rearrangement joins TRBV19 to TRBJ1-2, with 9 bases matching TRBD1. The CDR3 spans 17 residues. Per the germline V gene, CDR1 is LNHDA and CDR2 is SQIVND (reference sequence). The J segment lost 0 bases and the V segment lost 5 bases, leaving 10 bases of the junction unmatched.

The chain couples TRBV6-6 to TRBJ2-1, with TRBD2 as a possible D gene (6 bases). The CDR3 totals 14 residues. Germline V CDR1 and CDR2: MNHNY, SVGAGI (reference sequence). Deletions cut 7 bases from V and 5 bases from J, with 15 bases between. CDR3 region: CASKELAMDNEQFF. CDR3 DNA sequence: TGTGCCAGCAAGGAACTAGCCATGGACAATGAGCAGTTCTTC.

V usage is TRBV9 and J usage is TRBJ2-1; TRBD2 matches 9 bases. The CDR3 spans 16 residues. The germline CDR1 and CDR2 sequences are SGDLS and YYNGEE. The trim removed 0 bases at V and 4 bases at J, leaving 5 bases unmatched. CDR3 sequence (DNA): TGTGCCAGCAGCGTAGTTGGGGCGGGAGGGTACAATGAGCAGTTCTTC. Translated: CASSVVGAGGYNEQFF.